This is a list of T cell receptor beta chains from one sample in a study of T cells in Graves' hyperthyroidism and ophthalmopathy. In TCRdb, the multiplex PCR reads were re-called with MiXCR into one record per CDR3 protein. The sample consists of around 340,000 distinct CDR3 sequences, roughly 15% of them appearing once. Sequenced sample: blood. Source of these receptors: a man under 40 with Graves' hyperthyroidism. The CDR3 runs from the conserved cysteine through the conserved F or W. Fields, in order: J gene, D gene, clone size, V gene, CDR3 DNA, CDR3 protein. A D gene is named only where the DNA matches it firmly. Expanded clones are given a class, and other clones once, few, many or no size at all.

TRBJ2-5 - few TRBV19 TGTGCCAGTAGTAGCGGGACTCGTCGGTACTTC CASSSGTRRYF
TRBJ1-5 - many TRBV30 TGTGCCTGGAGTCGTCAGCGCAATCAGCCCCAGCATTTT CAWSRQRNQPQHF
TRBJ2-7 - many TRBV15 TGTGCCACCAGCACCGCACGGGAAGGGATCAACGAGCAGTACTTC CATSTAREGINEQYF
TRBJ1-4 TRBD1 few TRBV27 TGTGCCAGCAGTTTAGATAGGGACACAGGGGACGAAAAACTGTTTTTT CASSLDRDTGDEKLFF
TRBJ2-7 - - TRBV12-3/TRBV12-4 TGTGCCAGCAGCTTCTCGGACCTGGGGGAGCAGTACTTC CASSFSDLGEQYF
TRBJ2-2 TRBD1 - TRBV24-1 TGTGCCACCAGTGACTGGACAGGGAGAAACACCGGGGAGCTGTTTTTT CATSDWTGRNTGELFF
TRBJ2-7 TRBD2 many TRBV20-1 TGCAGTGCCGAACCTAACCCGGGACTAGCGGGGGGCGAGCAGTACTTC CSAEPNPGLAGGEQYF
TRBJ2-5 - - TRBV2 TGTGCCAGCAGTTTCGGGGCCTGGCAGTTGCAAGAGACCCAGTACTTC CASSFGAWQLQETQYF
TRBJ2-3 - - TRBV9 TGTGCCAGCAAGGAGGAGGGGGTCGGTAATACGCAGTATTTT CASKEEGVGNTQYF
TRBJ1-5 - few TRBV27 TGTGCCAGCAGTTTATCGCGGGACCTAAGTCGGCCCCAGCATTTT CASSLSRDLSRPQHF
TRBJ1-2 - many TRBV18 TGTGCCAGCTCCCCTTACAGGGAAGATGGCTACACCTTC CASSPYREDGYTF
TRBJ2-7 TRBD2 - TRBV5-5 TGTGCCAGCAGCCCCGGGACTAGCGGGCCGGGGGAGCAGTACTTC CASSPGTSGPGEQYF
TRBJ2-1 - - TRBV5-1 TGCGCCAGCAGCTTGTCCGGAATTAGCGGCAATGAGCAGTTCTTC CASSLSGISGNEQFF
TRBJ2-7 TRBD2 few TRBV4-2 TGTGCCAGCTCCCGGAGTGGGAGGGCCTTTGTCGACGAGCAGTACTTC CASSRSGRAFVDEQYF
TRBJ2-3 TRBD1 many TRBV5-4 TGTGCCAGCAGCACCCGGACAGGGGGGAGCACAGATACGCAGTATTTT CASSTRTGGSTDTQYF
TRBJ1-4 - many TRBV7-9 TGTGCCAGCAGCTTAAATCTGGGAGAAGAAAAACTGTTTTTT CASSLNLGEEKLFF
TRBJ2-7 TRBD2 - TRBV28 TGTGCCTCCCTCGGGACTAGCGGCACCTACGAGCAGTACTTC CASLGTSGTYEQYF
TRBJ2-1 TRBD2 - TRBV5-6 TGTGCCAGCACCTCGACTAGCGGAATCTACAATGAGCAGTTCTTC CASTSTSGIYNEQFF
TRBJ2-7 TRBD2 many TRBV30 TGTGCCTGGGCTAGCGGGAGTGGGTACGAGCAGTACTTC CAWASGSGYEQYF
TRBJ2-7 TRBD1 many TRBV20-1 TGCAGTGCTAGTGGGTCGGCAGGGGGAAATTTCGAGCAGTACTTC CSASGSAGGNFEQYF
TRBJ1-4 - - TRBV5-1 TGCGCCAGCAGCGAAACTGGGGAAAAACTGTTTTTT CASSETGEKLFF
TRBJ2-5 TRBD1 - TRBV5-1 TGCGCCAGCAGCGGTGCCGGGACAGGGGAGGAGACCCAGTACTTC CASSGAGTGEETQYF
TRBJ2-1 TRBD2 few TRBV30 TGTGCCGCGGGACTAGCGGGAGGGCCAGATGAGCAGTTCTTC CAAGLAGGPDEQFF
TRBJ2-2 - - TRBV5-1 TGCGCCAGCAGCTGGGACTCCCTCGTCGCCGGGGAGCTGTTTTTT CASSWDSLVAGELFF
TRBJ2-1 TRBD1 many TRBV5-1 TGCGCCAGCAGCTTAGAATGGACAGGGGGCGATGAGCAGTTCTTC CASSLEWTGGDEQFF
TRBJ2-1 TRBD1 - TRBV4-2 TGTGCCAGCAGCCAAGTTGTGACAGGGATGTACAATGAGCAGTTCTTC CASSQVVTGMYNEQFF
TRBJ2-3 TRBD2 many TRBV27 TGTGCCAGCAGTTTATTCCCTAGCGGGAGCACAGATACGCAGTATTTT CASSLFPSGSTDTQYF
TRBJ1-2 - - TRBV29-1 TGCAGCGTCACAAGGGGGGGGGGAGATGGCTACACCTTC CSVTRGGGDGYTF
TRBJ1-1 - many TRBV2 TGTGCCAGCAGTGCTCAGGGGATGATGGACACTGAAGCTTTCTTT CASSAQGMMDTEAFF
TRBJ2-1 TRBD1 many TRBV29-1 TGCAGCGTTGTACCACCCGGGACAGGCTCCTACAATGAGCAGTTCTTC CSVVPPGTGSYNEQFF
TRBJ1-1 - many TRBV5-6 TGTGCCAGCAGTGACACAGCGGCTCCGAACACTGAAGCTTTCTTT CASSDTAAPNTEAFF
TRBJ1-2 - many TRBV7-9 TGTGCCAGCAGCCCGGGCCCCGCGGGTGGCTACACCTTC CASSPGPAGGYTF
TRBJ2-5 TRBD1 many TRBV12-3/TRBV12-4 TGTGCCAGCAGTGGCAGGGGGAAGACCCAGTACTTC CASSGRGKTQYF
TRBJ2-7 TRBD2 few TRBV11-2 TGTGCCAGCAGCAACCGACTAGCGGGAGGTTCCTACGAGCAGTACTTC CASSNRLAGGSYEQYF
TRBJ2-7 TRBD2 many TRBV2 TGTGCCAGCAATCTACTAGCGGGAGGATACGAGCAGTACTTC CASNLLAGGYEQYF
TRBJ2-3 TRBD1 many TRBV24-1 TGTGCCACCAGTGACCCGGACAGGGAGACGGGCACAGATACGCAGTATTTT CATSDPDRETGTDTQYF
TRBJ1-1 - many TRBV30 TGTGCCGAGACCCTGGGGGTGATGAACACTGAAGCTTTCTTT CAETLGVMNTEAFF
TRBJ2-7 - many TRBV11-2 TGTGCCAGCAGCCCCCTTCAGGGAGGCTACGAGCAGTACTTC CASSPLQGGYEQYF
TRBJ2-5 TRBD1 - TRBV19 TGTGCCAGTAGTATGGGACAGGGGGCGGAGACCCAGTACTTC CASSMGQGAETQYF
TRBJ2-1 - - TRBV20-1 TGCAGTGCTAAAAAGGTAGCGGAGGAGAATGAGCAGTTCTTC CSAKKVAEENEQFF
TRBJ1-1 - many TRBV28 TGTGCCAGCAGCGCCCAGGGCCACACTGAAGCTTTCTTT CASSAQGHTEAFF
TRBJ2-1 - many TRBV20-1 TGCAGTGCTGCCGCAGGGTACAATGAGCAGTTCTTC CSAAAGYNEQFF
TRBJ2-3 - many TRBV20-1 TGCAGTGCTCAAAAAGACTCCACAGATACGCAGTATTTT CSAQKDSTDTQYF
TRBJ2-7 - few TRBV9 TGTGCCAGCAGCGTAGGCCCAGGGAGCACCTACGAGCAGTACTTC CASSVGPGSTYEQYF
TRBJ1-4 TRBD1 many TRBV12-3/TRBV12-4 TGTGCCAGCACTTCCGGGACAGGGAATGAAAAACTGTTTTTT CASTSGTGNEKLFF
TRBJ1-1 - many TRBV7-8 TGTGCCAGCAGCTTAGCTTCCGGGCCCGGCACTGAAGCTTTCTTT CASSLASGPGTEAFF